This T cell receptor (beta chain) comes out of a study of blood T cell repertoires in COVID-19. The wider study: Whether acute or convalescent, the COVID-19 samples came from the United States, Italy and Spain. PBMCs, B-cell-depleted T cells, or T cells were the source of the cDNA or gDNA that made up the material.

Study processing details: Reference gene primer amplification in the assay estimated nucleated cell counts. Assay: immunoSEQ multiplex PCR; the TCRdb copy retains only in-frame clones and omits some. V and J calls and clone size follow that table, whereas D and trimming were derived from the DNA. The table has about 110,000 clones, around 90% seen once. The origin of this receptor is a human donor in a cohort sampled during active COVID-19. Input material: peripheral blood.

The CDR3 DNA reads TGCGCCAGCAGCTTTGAGGAGATGAACACTGAAGCTTTCTTT. It is translated as CASSFEEMNTEAFF. The rearrangement joins TRBV5-1 to TRBJ1-1, with D unclear. Trimming removed 2 bases at V and 0 bases at J, with 8 bases between. CDR1 and CDR2 from the germline V gene are SGHRS and YFSETQ. The CDR3 has 14 residues.